Reported below is one TCR beta chain. This sample was taken from a study of blood T cell repertoires in COVID-19. As for the study in general: The samples span acute and convalescent COVID-19 from the United States, Italy and Spain. T cells, B-cell-depleted T cells, or PBMCs supplied cDNA or gDNA.

As processed by the authors: Reference gene primers were amplified, and this amplification served to estimate nucleated cell counts. Repertoires were generated with immunoSEQ multiplex PCR, while TCRdb's copy carries only in-frame clones and drops some. That table furnishes V, J and clone size, whereas the DNA furnished D and trimming. The table shows roughly 56,000 clones, with more than 85% occurring only once. The sample taken for sequencing was peripheral blood. This receptor was taken from a man over 45 with active COVID-19.

CDR3 DNA: TGTGCCAGCAGTTTTAACCCGGACACCGGGGAGCTGTTTTTT. Its translation is CASSFNPDTGELFF. This sequence joins TRBV28 and TRBJ2-2; D is undetermined. Trimming removed 3 bases from V and 3 bases from J, with 8 bases in between. The CDR3 is 14 amino acids. CDR1 is MDHEN and CDR2 is SYDVKM in the germline V gene. Filled out from reference TRBV28 and TRBJ2-2, the complete variable domain reads DVKVTQSSRYLVKRTGEKVFLECVQDMDHENMFWYRQDPGLGLRLIYFSYDVKMKEKGDIPEGYSVSREKKERFSLILESASTNQTSMYLCASSFNPDTGELFFGEGSRLTVL.